This section outlines one TCR beta chain sequence together with its context. The V and J ends lost 4 bases and 1 base respectively, with 14 bases between them. Germline loops: CDR1 LGHNA, CDR2 YSLEER. The CDR3 length is 16 residues. In the source study's methods: Reference gene primer amplification yielded estimated nucleated cell counts. TCRdb's table, derived via immunoSEQ multiplex PCR, lists solely in-frame clones and lacks some. That table supplies the V and J calls and clone size; D and trimming were determined from the DNA. The sample carries 35,000 or so clones, around 86% recorded once. The sample originates from a study of blood T cell repertoires in COVID-19. The overall study: Nucleic acid was either cDNA or gDNA, and it came from T cells, B-cell-depleted T cells, or PBMCs.

Sequenced sample: peripheral blood. The origin of this receptor is a man in his 70s with acute or convalescent COVID-19. V is TRBV4-3 and J is TRBJ2-1; possible D gene TRBD1, 6 bases. In DNA form, the CDR3 reads TGCGCCAGCAGCCTCCAGGGGCGATCGTCCTACAATGAGCAGTTCTTC. As protein: CASSLQGRSSYNEQFF.